These T cell receptor beta chains were read from a single sample in a study of T cell changes during pregnancy in multiple sclerosis. Measured with immunoSEQ multiplex PCR; TCRdb has only the in-frame clones, and not every one. Of 60,000 to 90,000 clones listed, approximately 90% are singletons. The sequenced sample was peripheral blood, obtained in the first trimester of pregnancy. These receptors were collected from a female donor in good health, enrolled as a control in a pregnancy study. Each CDR3 is given with its conserved first and last residue. D genes are given only for firm matches. Clone size is shown for a subset of rows, as once, few, many or a class of expanded clone.

D gene	clone size	V gene	J gene	CDR3 DNA	CDR3 protein
-	-	TRBV18	TRBJ1-2	TGTGCCAGCTCACCAAGGCCCGGGGATGGCTACACCTTC	CASSPRPGDGYTF
-	-	TRBV10-1	TRBJ1-4	TGCGCCAGCAGACCCGATGGGGGGGGAACTAATGAAAAACTGTTTTTT	CASRPDGGGTNEKLFF
-	-	TRBV5-6	TRBJ2-2	TGTGCCAGCAGCTTGAGCGAAAGCTACACCGGGGAGCTGTTTTTT	CASSLSESYTGELFF
TRBD2	few	TRBV9	TRBJ2-5	TGTGCCAGCAGCGTAGGAAATAGCGGGAGTGGTGAGACCCAGTACTTC	CASSVGNSGSGETQYF
TRBD2	-	TRBV4-2	TRBJ2-1	TGTGCCAGCAGAAGAGCGGGAAGGGATGAGCAGTTCTTC	CASRRAGRDEQFF
-	-	TRBV7-2	TRBJ2-7	TGTGCCAGCAGCGGGGGTCGGGGGACTTCCTACGAGCAGTACTTC	CASSGGRGTSYEQYF
TRBD1	-	TRBV4-1	TRBJ2-7	TGCGCCAGCAGCCAAGTGGGGACAGGGGGCGTCGAGCAGTACTTC	CASSQVGTGGVEQYF
-	-	TRBV5-4	TRBJ2-7	TGTGCCAGCAGCTTGGCCGGAGGCCACTACGAGCAGTACTTC	CASSLAGGHYEQYF
TRBD2	-	TRBV5-1	TRBJ2-7	TGCGCCAGCCAAAGGGAGCGGGGCTACGAGCAGTACTTC	CASQRERGYEQYF
TRBD1	-	TRBV29-1	TRBJ2-5	TGCAGCGTTGAGCCCAGGGGGCGGGAGACCCAGTACTTC	CSVEPRGRETQYF
TRBD1	-	TRBV9	TRBJ1-2	TGTGCCAGCCGGACAGGGGGGAACGGGGGCTACACCTTC	CASRTGGNGGYTF
TRBD2	-	TRBV19	TRBJ2-5	TGTGCCAGTAGTAGTGGCGGGAGTCGATTTGTGACCCAGTACTTC	CASSSGGSRFVTQYF
-	-	TRBV27	TRBJ1-1	TGTGCCAGCAGTTCCGGGAGGGGCACTGAAGCTTTCTTT	CASSSGRGTEAFF
-	-	TRBV6-5	TRBJ1-6	TGTGCCAGCAGCCCGACAGCGAATAATTCACCCCTCCACTTT	CASSPTANNSPLHF
TRBD1	once	TRBV5-1	TRBJ2-3	TGCGCCAGCAGCTTGGCCTTGGGGACAGGGAGCACAGATACGCAGTATTTT	CASSLALGTGSTDTQYF
TRBD2	-	TRBV6-5	TRBJ2-3	TGTGCCAGCAGTTACTCTAGCGGGACCGGCACAGATACGCAGTATTTT	CASSYSSGTGTDTQYF
-	-	TRBV7-2	TRBJ1-5	TGTGCCAGCAGCTCAGACAGGTTTTCCCAGCCCCAGCATTTT	CASSSDRFSQPQHF
TRBD2	once	TRBV5-1	TRBJ2-2	TGCGCCAGCAGCGGAACTAGCGGGACGACCGGGGAGCTGTTTTTT	CASSGTSGTTGELFF
TRBD2	-	TRBV10-3	TRBJ2-7	TGTGCCATCAGTGAGTCGCAAGCGGGAGACGACTACGAGCAGTACTTC	CAISESQAGDDYEQYF
-	once	TRBV25-1	TRBJ2-5	TGTGCCAGCAGTGACAGGGGAATCGAGACCCAGTACTTC	CASSDRGIETQYF
TRBD1	-	TRBV7-9	TRBJ1-1	TGTGCCAGCAGCTCCAAGAGGACAGGGGAGAGCACTGAAGCTTTCTTT	CASSSKRTGESTEAFF
-	-	TRBV5-4	TRBJ2-5	TGTGCCAGCAGCTTGGATTACAGGGCGGCGGAGACCCAGTACTTC	CASSLDYRAAETQYF
-	once	TRBV6-1	TRBJ2-6	TGTGCCAGCAGTGTTACAGGGACTGGGGCCAACGTCCTGACTTTC	CASSVTGTGANVLTF
TRBD2	-	TRBV6-5	TRBJ2-7	TGTGCCAGCAGTATCGATTGGACTAGCGGGAGCGAGCAGTACTTC	CASSIDWTSGSEQYF
TRBD1	few	TRBV18	TRBJ2-3	TGTGCCAGCTCACCAGTCGGGACAGGGGGCACAGATACGCAGTATTTT	CASSPVGTGGTDTQYF
TRBD2	-	TRBV19	TRBJ2-1	TGTGCCACTCAAGCGGGAGGGGGCAATGAGCAGTTCTTC	CATQAGGGNEQFF
-	-	TRBV11-2	TRBJ2-7	TGTGCCAGCAGCTCACTGCGACAGGATTACTACGAGCAGTACTTC	CASSSLRQDYYEQYF
TRBD2	-	TRBV2	TRBJ2-7	TGTGCCAGTTTAGCGGGCCCCTCCTACGAGCAGTACTTC	CASLAGPSYEQYF
TRBD2	-	TRBV11-1	TRBJ2-7	TGTGCCAGCAGCTTGTCGGGAGGAAGAGGCTACGAGCAGTACTTC	CASSLSGGRGYEQYF
-	once	TRBV10-3	TRBJ1-3	TGTGCCATCAGCAGGACATACTCTGGAAACACCATATATTTT	CAISRTYSGNTIYF
TRBD1	-	TRBV27	TRBJ2-4	TGTGCCAGCAGTCCCCTGGGACAGAAAAACATTCAGTACTTC	CASSPLGQKNIQYF
-	-	TRBV5-4	TRBJ1-4	TGTGCCAGCAGCTCCTCGGAGGGGCGGGAAAAACTGTTTTTT	CASSSSEGREKLFF
-	-	TRBV28	TRBJ1-1	TGTGCCAGCAGCCGAGCCCCCAGGTTGAACACTGAAGCTTTCTTT	CASSRAPRLNTEAFF
-	-	TRBV5-1	TRBJ2-7	TGCGCCAGCAGCTTGGATGCAGGGGAATCCTACGAGCAGTACTTC	CASSLDAGESYEQYF
TRBD1	-	TRBV27	TRBJ1-4	TGTGCCAGCAGTACACAGGGGTGGGGGGATGAAAAACTGTTTTTT	CASSTQGWGDEKLFF
-	-	TRBV9	TRBJ2-1	TGTGCCAGCAGCGTAGCTCGGTACTCGGGAGAGGGAGGCAATGAGCAGTTCTTC	CASSVARYSGEGGNEQFF
-	-	TRBV15	TRBJ2-7	TGTGCCACCAGCAGGGACAACTACGAGCAGTACTTC	CATSRDNYEQYF
-	-	TRBV28	TRBJ1-4	TGTGCCAGCAGGGGGAGGAAGGGGCTCACAACTAATGAAAAACTGTTTTTT	CASRGRKGLTTNEKLFF
-	-	TRBV15	TRBJ2-4	TGTGCCACCAGCAGAGCTAGGGGAAACATTCAGTACTTC	CATSRARGNIQYF
-	-	TRBV27	TRBJ2-7	TGTGCCAGCAGTTTGCTGGAGGCTGGCGCTATGCCCTACGAGCAGTACTTC	CASSLLEAGAMPYEQYF
-	-	TRBV6-6	TRBJ2-5	TGTGCCAGCAGTTTCGGTTTGGAGACCCAGTACTTC	CASSFGLETQYF
-	-	TRBV6-1	TRBJ2-5	TGTGCCAGCAGTGACCGAACGGGGAGTGGTTCAGAGACCCAGTACTTC	CASSDRTGSGSETQYF
TRBD2	-	TRBV28	TRBJ2-7	TGTGCCAGCAGTCGCGACGGGGGGGCCGAGCAGTACTTC	CASSRDGGAEQYF
TRBD1	-	TRBV6-6	TRBJ2-5	TGTGCCAGCAGGACAGGGGGCTGGGAGACCCAGTACTTC	CASRTGGWETQYF
-	-	TRBV27	TRBJ2-1	TGTGCCAGCAGTTTAACCCCCTCTCGAGGCAGGGGTTACAATGAGCAGTTCTTC	CASSLTPSRGRGYNEQFF
-	-	TRBV20-1	TRBJ2-4	TGCGCCGGGTACGTCAAAAACATTCAGTACTTC	CAGYVKNIQYF
TRBD1	-	TRBV28	TRBJ1-5	TGTGCCAGCAGCGCCGGACAGGGCAAGGAGAGCAATCAGCCCCAGCATTTT	CASSAGQGKESNQPQHF
-	-	TRBV5-6	TRBJ2-7	TGTGCCAGCAGCTTGAAGCGGTCCGCAGCAAGCTCCTACGAGCAGTACTTC	CASSLKRSAASSYEQYF
-	few	TRBV5-1	TRBJ1-1	TGCGCCAGCAGCTTGCTGGGCCAGACTGAAGCTTTCTTT	CASSLLGQTEAFF
TRBD1	-	TRBV25-1	TRBJ2-3	TGTGCCAGCAGTCGACAGGGCCGCACAGATACGCAGTATTTT	CASSRQGRTDTQYF
-	-	TRBV7-2	TRBJ2-3	TGTGCCAGCAAACTGTCCGGGACAAGAAGCGCAGATACGCAGTATTTT	CASKLSGTRSADTQYF
-	-	TRBV9	TRBJ2-1	TGTGCCAGCAGCGCCTGGCAGGGATCTGAGCAGTTCTTC	CASSAWQGSEQFF
-	-	TRBV27	TRBJ1-5	TGTGCCAGCAGTTTATCGGCGGGGGGAGATCAGCCCCAGCATTTT	CASSLSAGGDQPQHF
TRBD1	-	TRBV7-7	TRBJ2-5	TGTGCTAGCAGCGGAGGGACAGGGATATACGAGACCCAGTACTTC	CASSGGTGIYETQYF